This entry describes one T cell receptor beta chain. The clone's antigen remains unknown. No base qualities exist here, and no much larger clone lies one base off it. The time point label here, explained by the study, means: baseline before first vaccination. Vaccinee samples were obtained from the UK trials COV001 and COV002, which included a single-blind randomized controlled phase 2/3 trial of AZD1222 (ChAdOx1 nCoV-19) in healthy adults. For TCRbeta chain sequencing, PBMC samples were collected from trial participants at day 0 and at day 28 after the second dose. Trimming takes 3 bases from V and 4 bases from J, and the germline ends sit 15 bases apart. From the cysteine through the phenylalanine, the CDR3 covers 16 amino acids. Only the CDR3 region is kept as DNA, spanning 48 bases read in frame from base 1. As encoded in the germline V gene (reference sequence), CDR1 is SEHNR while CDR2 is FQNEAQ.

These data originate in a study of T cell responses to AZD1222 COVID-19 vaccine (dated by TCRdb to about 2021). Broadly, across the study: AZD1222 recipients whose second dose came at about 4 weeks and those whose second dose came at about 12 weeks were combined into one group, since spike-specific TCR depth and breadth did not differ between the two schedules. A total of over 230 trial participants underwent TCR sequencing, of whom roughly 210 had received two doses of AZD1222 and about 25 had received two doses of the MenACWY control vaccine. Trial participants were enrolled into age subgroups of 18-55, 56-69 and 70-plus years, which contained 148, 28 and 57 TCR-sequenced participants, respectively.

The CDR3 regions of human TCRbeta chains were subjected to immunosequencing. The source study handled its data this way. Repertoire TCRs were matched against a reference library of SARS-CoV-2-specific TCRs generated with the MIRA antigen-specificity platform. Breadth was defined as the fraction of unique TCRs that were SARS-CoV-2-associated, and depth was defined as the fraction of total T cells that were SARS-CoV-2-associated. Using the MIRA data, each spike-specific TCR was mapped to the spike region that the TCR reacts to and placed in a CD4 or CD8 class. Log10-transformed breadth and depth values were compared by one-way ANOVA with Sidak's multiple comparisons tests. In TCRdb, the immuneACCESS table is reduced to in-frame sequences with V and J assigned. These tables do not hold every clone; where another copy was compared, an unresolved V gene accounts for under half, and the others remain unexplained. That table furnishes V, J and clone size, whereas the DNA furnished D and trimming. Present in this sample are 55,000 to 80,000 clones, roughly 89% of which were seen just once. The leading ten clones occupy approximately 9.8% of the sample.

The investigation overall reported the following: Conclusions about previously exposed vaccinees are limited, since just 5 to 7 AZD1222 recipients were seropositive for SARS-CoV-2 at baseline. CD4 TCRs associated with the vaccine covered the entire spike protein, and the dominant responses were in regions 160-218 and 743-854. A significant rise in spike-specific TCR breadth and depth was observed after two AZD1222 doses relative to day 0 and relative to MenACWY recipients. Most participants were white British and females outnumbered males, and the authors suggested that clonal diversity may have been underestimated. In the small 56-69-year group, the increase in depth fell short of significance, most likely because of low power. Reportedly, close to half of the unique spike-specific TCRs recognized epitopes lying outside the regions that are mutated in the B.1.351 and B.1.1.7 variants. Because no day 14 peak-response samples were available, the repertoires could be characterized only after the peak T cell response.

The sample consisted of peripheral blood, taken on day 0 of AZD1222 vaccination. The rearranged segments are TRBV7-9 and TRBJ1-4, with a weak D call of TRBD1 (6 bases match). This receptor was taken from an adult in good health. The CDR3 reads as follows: CASSFPPRGNNEKLFF. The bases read TGTGCCAGCAGCTTCCCCCCCAGGGGAAATAATGAAAAACTGTTTTTT.